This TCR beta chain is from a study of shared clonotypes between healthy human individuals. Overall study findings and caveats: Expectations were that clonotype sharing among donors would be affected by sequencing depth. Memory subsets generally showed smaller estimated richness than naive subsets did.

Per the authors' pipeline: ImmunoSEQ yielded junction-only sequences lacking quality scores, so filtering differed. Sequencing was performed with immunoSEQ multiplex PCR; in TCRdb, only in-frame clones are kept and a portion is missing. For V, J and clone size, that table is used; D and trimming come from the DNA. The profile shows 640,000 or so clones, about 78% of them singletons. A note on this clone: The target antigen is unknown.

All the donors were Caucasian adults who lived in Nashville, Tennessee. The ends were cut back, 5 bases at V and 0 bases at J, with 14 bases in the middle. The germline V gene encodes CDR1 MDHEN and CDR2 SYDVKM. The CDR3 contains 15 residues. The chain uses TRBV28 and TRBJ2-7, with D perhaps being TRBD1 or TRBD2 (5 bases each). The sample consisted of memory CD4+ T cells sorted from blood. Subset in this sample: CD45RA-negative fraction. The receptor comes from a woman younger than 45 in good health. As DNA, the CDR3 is TGTGCCAGCAGTCGAAGCCGGGACGTCTCCTACGAGCAGTACTTC. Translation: CASSRSRDVSYEQYF.